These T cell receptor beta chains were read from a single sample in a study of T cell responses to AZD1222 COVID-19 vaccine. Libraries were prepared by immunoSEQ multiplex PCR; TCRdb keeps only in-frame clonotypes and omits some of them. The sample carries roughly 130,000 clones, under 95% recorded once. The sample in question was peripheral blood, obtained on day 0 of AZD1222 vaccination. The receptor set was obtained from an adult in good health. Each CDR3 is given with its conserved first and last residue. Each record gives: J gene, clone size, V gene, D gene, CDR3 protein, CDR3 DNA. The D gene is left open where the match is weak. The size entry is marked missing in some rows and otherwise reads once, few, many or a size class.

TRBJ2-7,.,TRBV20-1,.,CSASDHTYEQYF,TGCAGTGCTAGTGATCACACTTACGAGCAGTACTTC
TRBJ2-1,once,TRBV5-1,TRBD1,CASSFGTGVIGFDEQFF,TGCGCCAGCAGCTTCGGGACAGGCGTTATTGGTTTCGATGAGCAGTTCTTC
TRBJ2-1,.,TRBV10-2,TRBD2,CASSESSGDNEQFF,TGCGCCAGCAGTGAGTCTAGCGGGGACAATGAGCAGTTCTTC
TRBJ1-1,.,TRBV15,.,CATSRNRAHTEAFF,TGTGCCACCAGCAGAAACAGGGCCCACACTGAAGCTTTCTTT
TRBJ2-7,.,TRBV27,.,CASSSLATLSYEQYF,TGTGCCAGCAGTTCTCTGGCGACCCTCTCCTACGAGCAGTACTTC
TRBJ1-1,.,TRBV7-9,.,CASSSPLGAAFF,TGTGCCAGCAGCTCCCCCTTGGGGGCAGCTTTCTTT
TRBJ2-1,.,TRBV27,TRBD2,CASSFKSTSGEQFF,TGTGCCAGCAGTTTCAAATCGACTAGCGGGGAGCAGTTCTTC
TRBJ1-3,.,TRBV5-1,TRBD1,CASSLMTGAAGNTIYF,TGCGCCAGCAGCTTGATGACAGGGGCGGCTGGAAACACCATATATTTT
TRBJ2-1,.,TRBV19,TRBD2,CASSITAASGGVYNEQFF,TGTGCCAGTAGTATTACAGCGGCTAGCGGGGGGGTCTACAATGAGCAGTTCTTC
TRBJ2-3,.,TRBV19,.,CASSITGAPDTQYF,TGTGCCAGTAGTATCACTGGGGCGCCAGATACGCAGTATTTT
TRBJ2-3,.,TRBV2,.,CASRITDTQYF,TGTGCCAGCAGGATCACAGATACGCAGTATTTT
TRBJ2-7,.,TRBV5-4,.,CASSWDSSSYEQYF,TGTGCCAGCAGCTGGGACTCCAGCTCCTACGAGCAGTACTTC
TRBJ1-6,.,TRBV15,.,CATSRDIGAQGYNSPLHF,TGTGCCACCAGCAGAGATATAGGGGCCCAGGGATATAATTCACCCCTCCACTTT
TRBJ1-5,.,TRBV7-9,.,CASTKAGFVQPQHF,TGTGCCAGCACCAAAGCGGGCTTTGTTCAGCCCCAGCATTTT
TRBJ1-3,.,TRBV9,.,CASSAPGDLFGNTIYF,TGTGCCAGCAGCGCGCCAGGGGACCTTTTTGGAAACACCATATATTTT
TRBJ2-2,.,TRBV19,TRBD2,CASRLAGGLNTGELFF,TGTGCCAGCCGACTAGCGGGGGGTCTAAACACCGGGGAGCTGTTTTTT
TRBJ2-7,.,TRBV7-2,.,CASSLDFYEQYF,TGTGCCAGCAGCTTAGACTTTTACGAGCAGTACTTC
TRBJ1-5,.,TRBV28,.,CASRDWGNQPQHF,TGTGCCAGCAGGGACTGGGGCAATCAGCCCCAGCATTTT
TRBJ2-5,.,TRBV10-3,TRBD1,CAIRGQGATETQYF,TGTGCCATCCGAGGACAGGGGGCGACGGAGACCCAGTACTTC
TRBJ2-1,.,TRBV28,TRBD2,CASSFFGRGYNEQFF,TGTGCCAGCAGTTTCTTCGGGAGGGGGTACAATGAGCAGTTCTTC
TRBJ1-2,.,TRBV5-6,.,CASSSRDLYGYTF,TGTGCCAGCAGCTCCCGGGATCTCTATGGCTACACCTTC
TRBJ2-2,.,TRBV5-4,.,CASSAQVGTVTGELFF,TGTGCCAGCAGCGCCCAAGTCGGGACGGTCACCGGGGAGCTGTTTTTT
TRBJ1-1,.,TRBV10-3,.,CAISQEGGYTEAFF,TGTGCCATCAGTCAGGAGGGGGGTTACACTGAAGCTTTCTTT
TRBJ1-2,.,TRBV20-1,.,CSASLWDGYTF,TGCAGTGCTAGTCTGTGGGACGGCTACACCTTC
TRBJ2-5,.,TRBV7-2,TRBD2,CASSLAGKETQYF,TGTGCCAGCAGCCTAGCGGGGAAAGAGACCCAGTACTTC
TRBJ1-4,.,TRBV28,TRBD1,CASSLASAGGWSKKLFF,TGTGCCAGCAGTTTAGCCTCCGCAGGGGGTTGGAGCAAGAAACTGTTTTTT
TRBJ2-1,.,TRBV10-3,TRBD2,CAISGTSSPTNEQFF,TGTGCCATCAGTGGGACTAGCAGCCCCACAAATGAGCAGTTCTTC
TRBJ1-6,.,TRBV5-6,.,CASSTDRYSPLHF,TGTGCCAGCAGCACGGACAGATATTCACCCCTCCACTTT
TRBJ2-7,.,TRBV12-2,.,CASRFPPGQGIHEQYF,TGTGCAAGTCGCTTTCCCCCGGGACAGGGGATACACGAGCAGTACTTC
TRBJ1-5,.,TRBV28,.,CAIPAGIQPQHF,TGTGCCATTCCCGCAGGGATCCAGCCCCAGCATTTT
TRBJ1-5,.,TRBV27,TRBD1,CASSLSGQGGAGSNQPQHF,TGTGCCAGCAGTTTATCGGGACAGGGGGGAGCAGGGAGCAATCAGCCCCAGCATTTT
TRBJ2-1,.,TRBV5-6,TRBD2,CASSFLDLAANNEQFF,TGTGCCAGCAGCTTTCTCGACCTAGCGGCAAACAATGAGCAGTTCTTC
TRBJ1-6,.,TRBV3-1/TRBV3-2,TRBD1,CASTGAGGSPLHF,TGTGCCAGTACAGGGGCTGGAGGTTCACCCCTCCACTTT
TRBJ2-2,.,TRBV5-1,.,CASSLVPTGELFF,TGCGCCAGCAGCTTGGTACCCACCGGGGAGCTGTTTTTT
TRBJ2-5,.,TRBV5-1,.,CASSLTRRETQYF,TGCGCCAGCAGCTTGACACGCCGGGAGACCCAGTACTTC
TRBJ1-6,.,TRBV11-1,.,CASSLEGKNSPLHF,TGTGCCAGCAGCTTAGAAGGGAAGAATTCACCCCTCCACTTT
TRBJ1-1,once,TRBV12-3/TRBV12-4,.,CASSSLLGGEAFF,TGTGCCAGCAGTTCCCTTCTGGGAGGTGAAGCTTTCTTT
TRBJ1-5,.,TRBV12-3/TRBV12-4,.,CASTTQDGQPQHF,TGTGCCAGCACCACCCAGGACGGCCAGCCCCAGCATTTT
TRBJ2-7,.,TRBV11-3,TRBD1,CASSIRQGTDEQYF,TGTGCCAGCAGCATAAGACAGGGGACAGACGAGCAGTACTTC
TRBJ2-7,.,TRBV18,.,CASSPGRDHEQYF,TGTGCCAGCTCACCCGGACGGGACCACGAGCAGTACTTC
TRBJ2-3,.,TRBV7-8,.,CASSFGQVGTDTQYF,TGTGCCAGCAGCTTCGGCCAGGTCGGCACAGATACGCAGTATTTT
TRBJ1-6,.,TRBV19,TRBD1,CASSIQGAYNSPLHF,TGTGCCAGTAGTATTCAGGGGGCATACAATTCACCCCTCCACTTT
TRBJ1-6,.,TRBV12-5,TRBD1,CASGLLGQGDSPLHF,TGTGCTAGTGGTTTGTTAGGACAGGGGGATTCACCCCTCCACTTT